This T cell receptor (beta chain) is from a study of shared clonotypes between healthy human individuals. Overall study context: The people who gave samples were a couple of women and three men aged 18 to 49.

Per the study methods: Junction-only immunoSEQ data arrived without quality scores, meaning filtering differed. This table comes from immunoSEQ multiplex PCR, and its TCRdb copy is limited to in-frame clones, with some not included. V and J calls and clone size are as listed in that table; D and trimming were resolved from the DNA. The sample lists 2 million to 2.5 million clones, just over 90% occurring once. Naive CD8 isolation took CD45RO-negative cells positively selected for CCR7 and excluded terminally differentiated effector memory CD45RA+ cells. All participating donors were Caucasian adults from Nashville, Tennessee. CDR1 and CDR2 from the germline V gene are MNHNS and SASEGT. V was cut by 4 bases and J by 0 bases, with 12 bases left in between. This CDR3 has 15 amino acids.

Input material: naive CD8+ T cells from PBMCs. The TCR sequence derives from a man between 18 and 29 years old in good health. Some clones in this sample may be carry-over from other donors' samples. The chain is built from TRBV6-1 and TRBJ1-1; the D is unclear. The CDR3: CASSVSVRLNTEAFF. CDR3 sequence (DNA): TGTGCCAGCAGTGTTTCAGTAAGGTTGAACACTGAAGCTTTCTTT.